A single sample gave rise to the 30 T cell receptor beta chains below, sequenced in a study of blood T cell repertoires in COVID-19. Sequencing was performed with immunoSEQ multiplex PCR; in TCRdb, only in-frame clones are kept and a portion is missing. The sample includes some 80,000 clones, about 78% of them seen just once. Sequenced input: peripheral blood. The origin of the receptors is a man aged 55-75 years with COVID-19, enrolled during active disease.

The chain carries TRBV5-1 and TRBJ1-1, with 8 bases matching TRBD1. The CDR3 is made up of 16 amino acids. Germline-derived CDR1 and CDR2 are SGHRS and YFSETQ. Trimming removed 4 bases from V and 3 bases from J; junction bases left unmatched: 11. The CDR3 DNA sequence: TGCGCCAGCAGCCCGATCCGGACAGGGCGTGACACTGAAGCTTTCTTT. The encoded protein is CASSPIRTGRDTEAFF. The variable domain in full, completed from reference TRBV5-1 and TRBJ1-1, reads KAGVTQTPRYLIKTRGQQVTLSCSPISGHRSVSWYQQTPGQGLQFLFEYFSETQRNKGNFPGRFSGRQFSNSRSEMNVSTLELGDSALYLCASSPIRTGRDTEAFFGQGTRLTVV.

This clone was recorded once. J is TRBJ1-2 and V is TRBV4-1; unclear D gene. The CDR3 spans 12 residues. Germline CDR1 MGHRA, CDR2 YSYEKL. V lost 7 bases to trimming and J lost 2 bases, with 8 bases between them. This CDR3 is CASNSGNYGYTF. The CDR3 nucleotides read TGCGCCAGCAATTCCGGGAACTATGGCTACACCTTC.

The V and J genes are TRBV7-8 and TRBJ2-7, with D possibly TRBD2 on 7 matching bases. CDR1 and CDR2 from the germline V gene are SGHVS and FQNEAQ. This CDR3 has 16 residues. V lost 5 bases, J lost 3 bases, and 20 bases lay in between. The CDR3 DNA reads TGTGCCAGCAGCCTAGGGGGGGTTGGAAAGATCTACGAGCAGTACTTC. It yields the protein CASSLGGVGKIYEQYF.

The chain recombines TRBV27 with TRBJ1-1; 9 bases align to TRBD1. Looked up from germline, CDR1 is MNHEY and CDR2 is SMNVEV (reference sequence). The CDR3 runs 14 residues. Trimming removed 5 bases from V and 5 bases from J; junction bases left unmatched: 6. CDR3 sequence reads: CASSPGQGGTEAFF. The CDR3 DNA reads as TGTGCCAGCAGTCCGGGACAGGGAGGGACTGAAGCTTTCTTT.

This chain uses TRBV12-3 or TRBV12-4 with TRBJ2-7; the match to TRBD1 covers 8 bases. V shed 5 bases and J 6 bases; nucleotides not matched to a gene: 6. This CDR3 spans 13 amino acids. As DNA, the CDR3 is TGTGCCAGCAGTGCGGACAGGGTCGGCGAGCAGTACTTC. This gives the protein CASSADRVGEQYF.

The genes are TRBV5-1 and TRBJ2-2; no clear D gene. Germline V lookup: CDR1 SGHRS, CDR2 YFSETQ. The germline V and J ends were trimmed by 5 bases and 6 bases, with 11 bases remaining between them. The CDR3 runs to 13 residues. As DNA, the CDR3 is TGCGCCAGCAGAATAAATGAGGCCGGGGAGCTGTTTTTT. This encodes CASRINEAGELFF. Full variable domain (remainder filled in from reference TRBV5-1 and TRBJ2-2): KAGVTQTPRYLIKTRGQQVTLSCSPISGHRSVSWYQQTPGQGLQFLFEYFSETQRNKGNFPGRFSGRQFSNSRSEMNVSTLELGDSALYLCASRINEAGELFFGEGSRLTVL.

This clone was observed a few times. The genes are TRBV2 and TRBJ1-4, with TRBD1 as a possible D gene (5 bases). Trimming pared 8 bases from V and 5 bases from J, leaving 12 bases between. The CDR3 is 13 residues long. The germline CDR1 and CDR2 sequences are SNHLY and FYNNEI. CDR3 coding DNA: TGTGCCAGCTCAGGGCGCCGAAATGAAAAACTGTTTTTT. It specifies CASSGRRNEKLFF.

This clone was observed a handful of times. This chain uses TRBV4-1 with TRBJ1-5, with TRBD1 matching over 9 bases. CDR1 and CDR2 from the germline V gene are MGHRA and YSYEKL. The CDR3 sequence is 15 residues long. V lost 1 base and J lost 4; bases outside the gene matches: 2. In DNA, the CDR3 is TGCGCCAGCAGCCAAGGGGACAGGGAAAATCAGCCCCAGCATTTT. It codes for CASSQGDRENQPQHF.

The chain has TRBV5-1 and TRBJ1-4; D not certain. CDR3 size: 14 residues. The V end was cut by 2 bases, the J end by 3 bases, with 8 bases between. The germline V gene has CDR1 SGHRS and CDR2 YFSETQ. Here the CDR3 DNA reads TGCGCCAGCAGCTTCCAAGCGGCTAATGAAAAACTGTTTTTT. This gives the protein CASSFQAANEKLFF.

The CDR3 reads CASSRGDRVGEQYF. CDR3 bases: TGTGCCAGTAGTCGAGGGGACAGGGTAGGCGAGCAGTACTTC. The chain has TRBV19 and TRBJ2-7; 9 bases fit TRBD1. Germline CDR1 reads LNHDA; CDR2 reads SQIVND (reference sequence). The V segment lost 5 bases and the J segment 6 bases; nucleotides outside the gene matches: 8. The CDR3 has 14 amino acids.

This clone was seen just once. The chain employs TRBV27 and TRBJ2-5, with D tentatively TRBD1 (5 bases). This CDR3 contains 15 residues. Trimming took 2 bases from V and 5 from J, leaving 15 bases between them. Per the germline V gene, CDR1 is MNHEY and CDR2 is SMNVEV (reference sequence). The CDR3 bases are TGTGCCAGCAGTTTAACTCTCCAGGGTGGGGAGACCCAGTACTTC. Its translation is CASSLTLQGGETQYF.

The CDR3 is CASRPGTGGSAPLHF. The CDR3 DNA follows: TGTGCCAGCCGACCCGGGACAGGGGGTTCTGCACCCCTCCACTTT. The genes are TRBV6-5 and TRBJ1-6; 11 bases align to TRBD1. After removal of 8 bases from V and 11 bases from J, the junction contained 11 bases not matched to a gene. This CDR3 region has 15 residues. Germline V lookup: CDR1 MNHEY, CDR2 SVGAGI.

This clone has a handful of counts. The rearrangement links TRBV27 to TRBJ2-7; 8 nucleotides match TRBD1. V lost 6 bases and J lost 2; bases outside the gene matches: 3. Per germline, CDR1 MNHEY and CDR2 SMNVEV (reference sequence). This CDR3 is 13 amino acids long. The CDR3 DNA is TGTGCCAGCAGAAGGGACAGGACCTACGAGCAGTACTTC. Translating it yields CASRRDRTYEQYF.

The rearrangement joins TRBV19 to TRBJ2-7; 9 bases align to TRBD2. The CDR3 extends over 16 amino acids. Germline values: CDR1 LNHDA, CDR2 SQIVND (reference sequence). V lost 5 bases, J lost 2 bases, and 10 bases stayed unmatched. The CDR3 spells CASSPSVAGEAYEQYF. CDR3 sequence (DNA): TGTGCCAGTAGTCCGTCCGTAGCGGGAGAGGCCTACGAGCAGTACTTC.

This clone was detected only a few times. The chain is built from TRBV7-3 and TRBJ1-1; D is unclear. The CDR3 consists of 13 residues. V was trimmed by 2 bases and J by 6 bases, leaving 10 bases between them. Per the germline V gene, CDR1 is SGHTA and CDR2 is FQGTGA. CDR3 in amino acids: CASSLGRGAEAFF. CDR3 bases: TGTGCCAGCAGCTTAGGTAGAGGCGCTGAAGCTTTCTTT. The variable domain in full, with the rest retrieved from reference TRBV7-3 and TRBJ1-1, is GAGVSQTPSNKVTEKGKYVELRCDPISGHTALYWYRQSLGQGPEFLIYFQGTGAADDSGLPNDRFFAVRPEGSVSTLKIQRTERGDSAVYLCASSLGRGAEAFFGQGTRLTVV.

CDR3 loop: CASSPWVIPGIRENYGYTF. The CDR3 nucleotides are TGTGCCAGCTCACCGTGGGTAATTCCAGGTATTCGGGAGAACTATGGCTACACCTTC. This chain joins TRBV18 and TRBJ1-2; D ambiguous. The CDR3 has 19 residues. V was clipped by 3 bases and J by 2 bases, with 25 bases between them. The germline V gene encodes CDR1 KGHSH and CDR2 LQKENI.

Regarding this clone: Germline and junction disagree at one end, which may indicate a read error. The chain couples TRBV15 to TRBJ1-2, with 7 bases identical to TRBD1. From germline, CDR1 is LNHNV and CDR2 YYDKDF (reference sequence). CDR3 size: 11 residues. The CDR3 DNA follows: TGTGCCACCAGCAGAGATAGGGACAGAGTCTTC. Its protein is CATSRDRDRVF.

This clone was seen more than once but under ten times. The chain employs TRBV5-1 and TRBJ2-1; 13 bases match TRBD2. This CDR3 comprises 18 residues. The ends lost 3 bases at V and 6 bases at J; junction bases unmatched: 12. CDR1 and CDR2 from the germline V gene are SGHRS and YFSETQ. This chain's CDR3 is CASSSGLAGVEVSNEQFF. The DNA for the CDR3 is TGCGCCAGCAGCTCCGGACTAGCGGGAGTTGAAGTGAGCAATGAGCAGTTCTTC.

This clone has only one observation. This chain uses TRBV21-1 with TRBJ1-2; the table assigns TRBD1, which was not confirmed against the DNA. TRBV21-1 is annotated as a pseudogene. The CDR3 loop spans 15 amino acids. CDR3 amino acids: CASSNSTGPHYGYTF. The CDR3 nucleotides read TGTGCCAGCAGCAATTCGACAGGGCCACACTATGGCTACACCTTC.

The chain is built from TRBV5-6 and TRBJ2-3, with 11 bases that match TRBD1. V was clipped by 4 bases and J by 9 bases; unmatched bases: 16. The length of the CDR3 is 17 residues. CDR1 is SGHDT, CDR2 YYEEEE, per germline. CDR3 nucleotides: TGTGCCAGCAGCGCTTATTCCGGGACAGGGGGGGAGGAGACGCAGTATTTT. This codes for CASSAYSGTGGEETQYF.

This clone was detected a few times. This specimen includes other DNA sequences encoding the same CDR3. The rearrangement links TRBV18 to TRBJ1-1; the D is unclear. The CDR3 consists of 13 residues. Germline V gene sequence: CDR1 KGHSH, CDR2 LQKENI. Trimming removed 3 bases from V and 1 base from J, with 6 bases in between. The CDR3 loop reads CASSPRGNTEAFF. The CDR3 DNA is TGTGCCAGCTCACCGCGAGGGAACACTGAAGCTTTCTTT.

This clone was detected only a few times. The chain couples TRBV6-6 to TRBJ2-3; TRBD1 agrees at 9 bases. There are 14 residues in the CDR3. V shed 7 bases, J shed 3 bases, and the junction held 5 bases outside the gene matches. Germline V CDR1 and CDR2: MNHNY, SVGAGI (reference sequence). The CDR3: CASKPQGATDTQYF. The CDR3 bases are TGTGCCAGCAAACCACAGGGGGCTACAGATACGCAGTATTTT.

The CDR3 DNA sequence: TGTGCCAGCAGTTACCCGTTGTCGTCGGGGTCCGATGAGCAGTTCTTC. Its translation is CASSYPLSSGSDEQFF. V usage is TRBV6-6 and J usage is TRBJ2-1; possibly TRBD2 for D (5 bases). Germline values: CDR1 MNHNY, CDR2 SVGAGI (reference sequence). The length of the CDR3 is 16 residues. Trimming took 2 bases from V and 8 from J, leaving 19 bases between them.

The V call is TRBV19, the J call TRBJ1-5; D remains ambiguous. This CDR3 region has 16 residues. Per the germline V gene, CDR1 is LNHDA and CDR2 is SQIVND (reference sequence). Between the trimmed V and J ends, which lost 1 base and 3 bases, there was a span of 13 bases. Here the CDR3 reads CASSIVGSWANQPQHF. Here the CDR3 DNA reads TGTGCCAGTAGTATAGTGGGCAGTTGGGCCAATCAGCCCCAGCATTTT.

The rearrangement uses TRBV5-1 and TRBJ1-1; a possible D gene is TRBD1 (6 bases). Trimming cost V 0 bases and J 5 bases, with 14 bases left between them. CDR3 length: 15 residues. Germline V gene lookup returns CDR1 SGHRS and CDR2 YFSETQ. The CDR3 sequence is CASSLVIGDTTEAFF. The CDR3 coding sequence is TGCGCCAGCAGCTTGGTTATAGGGGACACTACTGAAGCTTTCTTT.

This clone was detected a few times. This chain joins TRBV6-5 and TRBJ2-1, with 7 bases that match TRBD2. Losses at the gene ends were 4 bases for V and 2 bases for J; bases not matched to a gene: 8. This CDR3 comprises 16 residues. Germline V CDR1 and CDR2: MNHEY, SVGAGI. The CDR3 loop reads CASSWTLAAAYNEQFF. The CDR3 coding sequence is TGTGCCAGCAGTTGGACCCTAGCGGCCGCCTACAATGAGCAGTTCTTC.

This rearrangement joins TRBV24-1 to TRBJ2-3; D possibly corresponds to TRBD1 (5 bases). V was cut by 7 bases and J by 5 bases, with 15 bases left in between. This CDR3 has 14 residues. The germline CDR1 and CDR2 sequences are KGHDR and SFDVKD. CDR3 nucleotides: TGTGCCACCAGCGCAGGTGGGGCACTAGATACGCAGTATTTT. This gives the protein CATSAGGALDTQYF.

V and J are TRBV5-8 and TRBJ1-5; no reliable D call. V was clipped by 0 bases and J by 1 base, with 8 bases between them. CDR1 SGHTS and CDR2 YDEGEE come from the germline V gene. The CDR3 is made up of 15 amino acids. The chain's CDR3 is CASSLAGVSNQPQHF. DNA for the CDR3: TGTGCCAGCAGCTTGGCCGGGGTAAGCAATCAGCCCCAGCATTTT.

This clone was counted once. This chain connects TRBV24-1 to TRBJ2-1; D call uncertain. The CDR3 extends over 14 amino acids. The V and J ends lost 6 bases and 0 bases respectively, with 8 bases between them. Germline CDR1 reads KGHDR; CDR2 reads SFDVKD. The CDR3 is CATSSGFSYNEQFF. In nucleotides, the CDR3 is TGTGCCACCAGTTCGGGTTTCTCCTACAATGAGCAGTTCTTC.

With respect to this clone: The sample carries other DNA sequences with the same CDR3. V usage is TRBV5-1 and J usage is TRBJ2-3; TRBD1 matches at 9 bases. Germline V gene data show CDR1 as SGHRS and CDR2 as YFSETQ. The CDR3 spans 16 residues. V lost 4 bases and J lost 3; bases outside the gene matches: 9. The CDR3 is CASSPGTGRGTDTQYF. The CDR3 nucleotides read TGCGCCAGCAGCCCGGGGACAGGGAGAGGTACAGATACGCAGTATTTT.